The 7 T cell receptor beta chains below were found in one sample sequenced in a study of blood T cell repertoires in COVID-19. Some clones are missing from TCRdb's copy, which holds only in-frame ones; the method was immunoSEQ multiplex PCR. The table has 150,000 or so clones, almost 70% seen once. The material sequenced was peripheral blood. Every receptor here comes from a woman aged 70-85 years with acute or convalescent COVID-19.

CDR3 region: CASSQLAGELSEQFF. For the CDR3, the DNA is TGTGCCAGCAGCCAGCTAGCGGGAGAGTTGAGCGAGCAGTTCTTC. This chain connects TRBV14 to TRBJ2-1, with 10 positions matching TRBD2. The CDR3 is 15 residues long. The germline gives CDR1 SGHDN, CDR2 FVKESK. Trimming removed 3 bases from V and 10 bases from J; junction bases left unmatched: 9.

The genes are TRBV2 and TRBJ1-2; D uncertain. V was clipped by 2 bases and J by 1 base, with 5 bases between them. The CDR3 totals 13 residues. Germline V lookup: CDR1 SNHLY, CDR2 FYNNEI. In DNA, the CDR3 is TGTGCCAGCAGTGAAAGCCTTAACTATGGCTACACCTTC. This sequence encodes CASSESLNYGYTF.

The chain links TRBV29-1 to TRBJ2-1; D not resolved. There are 12 residues in the CDR3. CDR1 and CDR2 from the germline V gene are SQVTM and ANQGSEA. V lost 1 base and J lost 6, with 7 bases in between. DNA for the CDR3: TGCAGCGTTGAAGTAACTCCCAATGAGCAGTTCTTC. Translated, it gives CSVEVTPNEQFF.

V gene TRBV11-3 combines with J gene TRBJ2-3; 9 positions agree with TRBD2. Looked up from germline, CDR1 is SGHNT and CDR2 is YENEEA. The CDR3 consists of 17 residues. V dropped 3 bases and J dropped 0; count of bases not matched to a gene: 7. DNA for the CDR3: TGTGCCAGCAGCTTGAAAACGACTAGCGGCAGCACAGATACGCAGTATTTT. Translation gives CASSLKTTSGSTDTQYF.

The gene calls are TRBV5-4 and TRBJ1-4; a possible D gene is TRBD1 (6 bases). The ends were cut back, 1 base at V and 8 bases at J, with 12 bases in the middle. CDR3 length equals 14 residues. CDR1 is SGHNT, CDR2 YYREEE, per germline (reference sequence). The chain's CDR3 is CASSLTGSGEKLFF. The CDR3 DNA reads TGTGCCAGCAGCTTGACAGGGTCGGGGGAAAAACTGTTTTTT.

The J gene is TRBJ1-1, the V gene TRBV2, with 8 bases identical to TRBD1. This CDR3 contains 14 residues. Per the germline V gene, CDR1 is SNHLY and CDR2 is FYNNEI. V shed 5 bases, J shed 2 bases, and the junction held 4 bases outside the gene matches. CDR3 in amino acids: CASSLGQANTEAFF. CDR3 DNA sequence: TGTGCCAGCAGTCTGGGACAGGCAAACACTGAAGCTTTCTTT.

This clone was counted a few times. The chain has TRBV5-1 and TRBJ1-5; 7 bases map to TRBD1. CDR1 is SGHRS and CDR2 is YFSETQ in the germline V gene. V dropped 0 bases and J dropped 7; count of bases not matched to a gene: 4. This CDR3 is 14 amino acids long. CDR3 nucleotides: TGCGCCAGCAGCTTGGGACAGGGTGAACAGCCCCAGCATTTT. Its protein product is CASSLGQGEQPQHF.